This T cell receptor beta chain was obtained from a study of blood T cell repertoires in COVID-19. Turning to the study itself: Samples came from the United States, Italy and Spain, spanning acute and convalescent COVID-19. T cells, B-cell-depleted T cells, or PBMCs provided the cDNA or gDNA that served as material.

The CDR3 totals 14 residues. The germline V and J ends were trimmed by 0 bases and 6 bases, with 7 bases remaining between them. Germline V lookup: CDR1 SGDLS, CDR2 YYNGEE. Source study methods: For nucleated cells, counts were estimated from reference gene primer amplification. Profiling relied on immunoSEQ multiplex PCR, and the TCRdb table lists in-frame clones only, not all of them. That table supplies the V and J calls and clone size; D and trimming were determined from the DNA. The sample has tens of thousands of clones; about 85% are singletons. The J gene is TRBJ1-6, the V gene TRBV9, with D perhaps TRBD1 (6 bases). The sequence derives from a man older than 75 with acute or convalescent COVID-19. The sequenced sample was peripheral blood. The CDR3 nucleotides are TGTGCCAGCAGCGTAGACAGGGTTAATTCACCCCTCCACTTT. It translates to CASSVDRVNSPLHF.